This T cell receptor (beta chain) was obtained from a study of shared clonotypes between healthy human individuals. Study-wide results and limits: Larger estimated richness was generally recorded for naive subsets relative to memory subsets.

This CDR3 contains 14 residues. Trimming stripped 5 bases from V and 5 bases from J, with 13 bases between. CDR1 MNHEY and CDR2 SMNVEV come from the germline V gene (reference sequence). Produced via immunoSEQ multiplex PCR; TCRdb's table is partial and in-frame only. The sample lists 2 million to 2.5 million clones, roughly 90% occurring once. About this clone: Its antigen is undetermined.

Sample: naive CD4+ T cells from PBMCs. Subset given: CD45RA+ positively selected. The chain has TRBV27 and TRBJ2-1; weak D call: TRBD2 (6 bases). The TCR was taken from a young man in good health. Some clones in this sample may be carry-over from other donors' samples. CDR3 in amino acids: CASSRGLGDNEQFF. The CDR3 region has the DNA TGTGCCAGCAGTCGGGGACTCGGAGACAATGAGCAGTTCTTC.